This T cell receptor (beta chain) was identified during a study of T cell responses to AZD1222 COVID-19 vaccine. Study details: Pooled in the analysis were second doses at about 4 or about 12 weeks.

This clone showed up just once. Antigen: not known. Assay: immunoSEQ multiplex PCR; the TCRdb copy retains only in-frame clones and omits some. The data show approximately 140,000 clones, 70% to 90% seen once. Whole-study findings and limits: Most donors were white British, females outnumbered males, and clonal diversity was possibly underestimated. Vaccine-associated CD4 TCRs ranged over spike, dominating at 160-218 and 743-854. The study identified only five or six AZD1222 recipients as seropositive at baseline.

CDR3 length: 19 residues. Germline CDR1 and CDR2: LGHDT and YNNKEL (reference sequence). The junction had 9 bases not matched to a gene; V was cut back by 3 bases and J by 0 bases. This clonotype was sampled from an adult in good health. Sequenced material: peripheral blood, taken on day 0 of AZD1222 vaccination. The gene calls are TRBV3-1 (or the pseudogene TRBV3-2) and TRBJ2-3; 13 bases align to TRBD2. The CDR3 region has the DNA TGTGCCAGCAGCCAGGACGGACTAGCGGGGGATTCTAGCACAGATACGCAGTATTTT. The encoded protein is CASSQDGLAGDSSTDTQYF.